Following are 8 T cell receptor beta chains from one sample sequenced in a study of cytomegalovirus exposure and HLA in healthy donors. Both 60 Vbeta primers and 13 Jbeta primers went into the PCR. Sequencing was performed with immunoSEQ multiplex PCR; in TCRdb, only in-frame clones are kept and a portion is missing. The table shows roughly 180,000 clones, with over 65% occurring only once. Sequencing was done on a sample of PBMCs. The receptors shown here come from a female donor in good health and CMV-seronegative.

The V gene is TRBV18, the J gene TRBJ1-5; D is uncertain. The germline V gene has CDR1 KGHSH and CDR2 LQKENI. The CDR3 is 14 residues long. The ends were cut back, 1 base at V and 4 bases at J, with 8 bases in the middle. Here the CDR3 reads CASSPLPVNQPQHF. CDR3 nucleotide sequence: TGTGCCAGCTCACCACTGCCAGTTAATCAGCCCCAGCATTTT. The full variable domain, rest sourced from reference TRBV18 and TRBJ1-5, is NAGVMQNPRHLVRRRGQEARLRCSPMKGHSHVYWYRQLPEEGLKFMVYLQKENIIDESGMPKERFSAEFPKEGPSILRIQQVVRGDSAAYFCASSPLPVNQPQHFGDGTRLSIL.

V gene TRBV19 combines with J gene TRBJ1-6; TRBD1 is a possible D gene (5 bases). Germline CDR1 is LNHDA and CDR2 is SQIVND (reference sequence). The CDR3 totals 16 residues. The V gene lost 3 bases and the J gene lost 0 bases, with 9 bases spanning the gap. CDR3 sequence: CASSIRQSSYNSPLHF. The CDR3 DNA reads as TGTGCCAGTAGTATCCGACAGAGCTCCTATAATTCACCCCTCCACTTT.

This rearrangement joins TRBV2 to TRBJ2-3; 7 bases agree with TRBD2. Germline loops: CDR1 SNHLY, CDR2 FYNNEI. This CDR3 region has 15 residues. Unmatched junction bases numbered 7, after V lost 6 bases and J lost 1 base. The chain's CDR3 is CASRGGQGGTDTQYF. CDR3 nucleotide sequence: TGTGCCAGCAGGGGAGGGCAGGGTGGCACAGATACGCAGTATTTT. Variable domain in full (rest from reference TRBV2 and TRBJ2-3): EPEVTQTPSHQVTQMGQEVILRCVPISNHLYFYWYRQILGQKVEFLVSFYNNEISEKSEIFDDQFSVERPDGSNFTLKIRSTKLEDSAMYFCASRGGQGGTDTQYFGPGTRLTVL.

The V gene is TRBV6-5, the J gene TRBJ2-7; TRBD2 matches at 10 bases. V was pared by 2 bases and J by 5 bases, with 9 bases of the junction left unmatched. The CDR3 is 16 residues long. Germline values: CDR1 MNHEY, CDR2 SVGAGI. The CDR3 protein is CASSYGPSGGIDEQYF. The DNA for the CDR3 is TGTGCCAGCAGTTACGGCCCTAGCGGGGGTATCGACGAGCAGTACTTC.

This clone came up a few times. V is TRBV19 and J is TRBJ2-3; 8 nucleotides agree with TRBD2. CDR1 and CDR2 from the germline V gene are LNHDA and SQIVND (reference sequence). Unmatched junction bases numbered 9, after V lost 5 bases and J lost 5 bases. This CDR3 has 15 residues. For the CDR3, the DNA is TGTGCCAGTAGTTCCCTAGGCGGGAGGCTAGATACGCAGTATTTT. Translated: CASSSLGGRLDTQYF.

This clone was picked up a small number of times. This CDR3 reads CASSADRVGEKLFF. The CDR3 DNA is TGTGCCAGCAGTGCCGACAGGGTAGGGGAAAAACTGTTTTTT. This chain links TRBV2 with TRBJ1-4; 7 bases match TRBD1. V gave up 4 bases and J gave up 8 bases; unmatched junction bases: 7. The CDR3 runs 14 residues. Germline values: CDR1 SNHLY, CDR2 FYNNEI.

The chain uses TRBV6-1 and TRBJ2-5, with 7 positions matching TRBD2. V lost 7 bases and J lost 3; bases outside the gene matches: 8. CDR3 length: 14 amino acids. The germline CDR1 and CDR2 sequences are MNHNS and SASEGT. The CDR3 bases are TGTGCCAGCATCCGATGGGGAGGGGAAGAGACCCAGTACTTC. Translation: CASIRWGGEETQYF.

V is TRBV27 and J is TRBJ2-7; the match to TRBD2 covers 7 bases. Germline V lookup: CDR1 MNHEY, CDR2 SMNVEV (reference sequence). The CDR3 is made up of 16 amino acids. V was clipped by 5 bases and J by 4 bases; unmatched bases: 14. This CDR3 reads CASSPQMLAASYEQYF. In DNA form, the CDR3 reads TGTGCCAGCAGTCCACAGATGCTAGCGGCGAGTTACGAGCAGTACTTC.